This TCR beta chain comes out of a study of T cell responses to AZD1222 COVID-19 vaccine. The study pooled second doses at about 4 or about 12 weeks. The length of the CDR3 is 12 residues. The ends were cut back, 4 bases at V and 3 bases at J, with 7 bases in the middle. Overall study results and limits: Spike-wide vaccine-associated CD4 TCRs dominated at 160-218 and 743-854. At baseline, just a handful of AZD1222 recipients tested seropositive. Researchers took repertoire samples only after the peak T cell response had come.

Using immunoSEQ multiplex PCR, the repertoire was profiled, and TCRdb retains in-frame clones only, with some absent. The sample contains about 110,000 clones, around nine tenths of which appear only once. Comments on this clone: Antigen specificity is unknown.

This specimen consisted of peripheral blood, obtained 28 days after the second AZD1222 dose. This receptor was taken from an adult who received the AZD1222 COVID-19 vaccine. The rearrangement uses TRBV12-3 or TRBV12-4 and TRBJ2-7; the D gene is possibly TRBD1 (6 bases). The CDR3 coding sequence is TGTGCCAGCAGTTGGGGGCTCTACGAGCAGTACTTC. This encodes CASSWGLYEQYF.